These 21 T cell receptor beta chains came from one sample sequenced in a study of OX40 agonist ivuxolimab in advanced cancers. TCRdb's copy holds only in-frame clones and misses some; the assay was immunoSEQ multiplex PCR. This sample yields roughly 74,000 clones, of which around 92% are seen a single time; 8.5% to 9% belongs to the top ten. This specimen consisted of CD4+ or CD8+ T cells sorted from blood, obtained in a trial of the OX40 agonist ivuxolimab. These receptors all come from an adult with an advanced solid tumor such as melanoma, head and neck, liver or kidney cancer.

The rearrangement joins TRBV15 to TRBJ2-7; perhaps TRBD2 as D (6 bases). In germline, CDR1 is LNHNV, CDR2 YYDKDF (reference sequence). V shed 0 bases and J shed 0 bases, with 9 bases lying between them. This CDR3 has 15 residues. In DNA, the CDR3 is TGTGCCACCAGCAGAGATTCGGAGGGCTCCTACGAGCAGTACTTC. Translation gives CATSRDSEGSYEQYF. Full variable domain (outside the CDR3, taken from reference TRBV15 and TRBJ2-7): DAMVIQNPRYQVTQFGKPVTLSCSQTLNHNVMYWYQQKSSQAPKLLFHYYDKDFNNEADTPDNFQSRRPNTSFCFLDIRSPGLGDTAMYLCATSRDSEGSYEQYFGPGTRLTVT.

A note on this clone: Relative to the germline gene, one junction end is altered; a read error may explain this. The CDR3 loop reads CASSLEGGGVHDTQYF. CDR3 coding DNA: TGTGCTAGCAGCCTTGAGGGCGGGGGTGTGCATGATACGCAGTATTTT. The chain carries TRBV7-7 and TRBJ2-3; 7 bases map to TRBD2. The CDR3 loop spans 16 amino acids. Germline V gene sequence: CDR1 SSHAT, CDR2 FNYEAQ (reference sequence).

V and J are TRBV7-9 and TRBJ1-2; maybe TRBD1 (6 bases). V shed 8 bases and J shed 4 bases, with 17 bases lying between them. Germline CDR1 and CDR2: SEHNR and FQNEAQ (reference sequence). The CDR3 contains 14 residues. CDR3 DNA sequence: TGTGCCAGCGGGCTCGGGGGGGCCGGCTATGGCTACACCTTC. Residues: CASGLGGAGYGYTF.

The chain uses TRBV7-9 and TRBJ2-7, with D uncertain. Trimming cost V 3 bases and J 5 bases, with 8 bases left between them. Germline lookup yields CDR1 SEHNR and CDR2 FQNEAQ (reference sequence). The length of the CDR3 is 12 residues. CDR3 nucleotides: TGTGCCAGCAGCTTGGGTTTGAACGAGCAGTACTTC. This translates into CASSLGLNEQYF.

The chain has TRBV2 and TRBJ1-2, with 9 bases fitting TRBD1. The CDR3 sequence is 15 residues long. V lost 4 bases to trimming and J lost 2 bases; unmatched junction nucleotides: 5. Germline CDR1 and CDR2: SNHLY and FYNNEI. The chain's CDR3 is CASSGRTGANYGYTF. The CDR3 region has the DNA TGTGCCAGCAGTGGACGGACAGGGGCGAACTATGGCTACACCTTC.

The gene calls are TRBV18 and TRBJ2-5; TRBD2 matches 8 bases. Germline V CDR1 and CDR2: KGHSH, LQKENI. The junction had 12 bases not matched to a gene; V was cut back by 3 bases and J by 3 bases. This CDR3 is built from 17 residues. The CDR3 DNA reads TGTGCCAGCTCACCCGGTGTTCGGGGGGGGCACGAAGAGACCCAGTACTTC. Translated, it gives CASSPGVRGGHEETQYF.

The rearrangement links TRBV6-5 to TRBJ1-2, with 7 bases aligning to TRBD1. Germline V gene data show CDR1 as MNHEY and CDR2 as SVGAGI. The CDR3 totals 15 residues. Trimming took 6 bases from V and 5 from J; bases not matched to a gene: 12. CDR3 DNA: TGTGCCAGCAGCCCCGGACAGGCCTGGGGGTATGGCTACACCTTC. Translated, it gives CASSPGQAWGYGYTF.

V usage is TRBV4-3 and J usage is TRBJ2-7; tentatively, D is TRBD1 (5 bases). With 0 bases removed from V and 2 bases from J, the gap between germline ends came to 8 bases. This CDR3 region has 14 residues. The germline gives CDR1 LGHNA, CDR2 YSLEER. The CDR3 DNA is TGCGCCAGCAGCCAAGATCAGACAGCCTACGAGCAGTACTTC. This codes for CASSQDQTAYEQYF.

This clone came up once. The genes are TRBV28 and TRBJ2-2; 7 bases fit TRBD1. The CDR3 consists of 16 residues. Germline V CDR1 and CDR2: MDHEN, SYDVKM. The J segment lost 3 bases and the V segment lost 10 bases, leaving 14 bases of the junction unmatched. The CDR3 nucleotides are TGTGCCATCCCGTCGGGGACAGATGATTACACCGGGGAGCTGTTTTTT. It encodes CAIPSGTDDYTGELFF.

This clone was seen a single time. At one end the junction does not follow the germline gene, possibly because of a read error. V usage is TRBV25-1 and J usage is TRBJ2-3, with 8 bases aligning to TRBD2. The germline gives CDR1 MGHDK, CDR2 SYGVNS. This CDR3 has 15 residues. The CDR3 reads CASSDPAGGTDTQYF. In DNA form, the CDR3 reads TGTGCCAGCAGTGACCCGGCGGGGGGCACGGATACGCAGTATTTT.

This clone appeared a single time. This rearrangement joins TRBV6-1 to TRBJ2-7; D might be TRBD1 (6 bases). Germline CDR1 MNHNS, CDR2 SASEGT. V was shortened by 5 bases and J by 3 bases, with 14 bases between the two germline ends. The CDR3 runs 14 residues. The CDR3 loop is CASSSPDSLYEQYF. Written as DNA, the CDR3 is TGTGCCAGCAGTAGCCCGGACAGTCTCTACGAGCAGTACTTC.

The V gene is TRBV5-6, the J gene TRBJ2-1; D is uncertain. Germline V gives CDR1 SGHDT, CDR2 YYEEEE. CDR3 length: 14 residues. V gave up 0 bases and J gave up 0 bases, with 4 bases separating them. The CDR3 DNA reads as TGTGCCAGCAGCTTGGCAGTCTCCTACAATGAGCAGTTCTTC. Protein: CASSLAVSYNEQFF.

The chain employs TRBV11-2 and TRBJ2-3, with D hard to call. The CDR3 length is 12 residues. V lost 1 base and J lost 3, with 2 bases in between. CDR1 SGHAT and CDR2 FQNNGV come from the germline V gene. This CDR3 reads CASSLATDTQYF. The CDR3 nucleotides read TGTGCCAGCAGCTTAGCTACAGATACGCAGTATTTT.

The CDR3, as DNA: TGTGCCAGCGCGTTGAGAGGGGAGACTAGCGTTATCCAAGAGACCCAGTACTTC. This sequence encodes CASALRGETSVIQETQYF. The chain couples TRBV4-2 to TRBJ2-5, with 8 bases lining up with TRBD2. V was pared by 8 bases and J by 1 base, with 18 bases of the junction left unmatched. Germline V gene lookup returns CDR1 LGHNA and CDR2 YNFKEQ. This CDR3 contains 18 residues.

As to this clone: In the same sample, other DNA sequences code for this CDR3. In nucleotides, the CDR3 is TGTGCCAGCAGCCTAGCGGGGGGCTACAATGAGCAGTTCTTC. As protein: CASSLAGGYNEQFF. This chain joins TRBV6-5 and TRBJ2-1, with TRBD2 matching over 11 bases. CDR1 is MNHEY and CDR2 is SVGAGI in the germline V gene. The CDR3 totals 14 residues. The V and J ends lost 6 bases and 3 bases, in that order; junction bases with no gene match: 1.

The rearrangement uses TRBV18 and TRBJ1-3, with D hard to call. This CDR3 is built from 17 residues. V lost 2 bases and J 0 bases, leaving 14 bases between the germline ends. Germline CDR1 and CDR2: KGHSH and LQKENI. The DNA for the CDR3 is TGTGCCAGCTCACCAGGAGGGCAGTTCTACTCTGGAAACACCATATATTTT. This translates into CASSPGGQFYSGNTIYF.

The chain is built from TRBV6-5 and TRBJ2-1; D call uncertain. Germline CDR1 reads MNHEY; CDR2 reads SVGAGI. The CDR3 extends over 14 amino acids. The V and J ends lost 3 bases and 10 bases respectively, with 16 bases between them. The CDR3 region is CASSYLERAGEQFF. The CDR3 region has the DNA TGTGCCAGCAGTTATCTTGAACGGGCTGGAGAGCAGTTCTTC.

V and J are TRBV5-6 and TRBJ2-1, with 10 bases lining up with TRBD1. Germline V gene data show CDR1 as SGHDT and CDR2 as YYEEEE. CDR3 size: 15 residues. The V and J ends lost 3 bases and 9 bases, in that order; junction bases with no gene match: 9. The CDR3 nucleotides read TGTGCCAGCAGCTCTCCGGGACAGGGGCTTCCTGAGCAGTTCTTC. As protein: CASSSPGQGLPEQFF.

The chain links TRBV19 to TRBJ1-1; 8 nucleotides line up with TRBD1. This CDR3 contains 14 residues. Losses at the gene ends were 4 bases for V and 3 bases for J; bases not matched to a gene: 4. CDR1 LNHDA and CDR2 SQIVND come from the germline V gene (reference sequence). Here the CDR3 DNA reads TGTGCCAGTAGTACCCGACAGGGGTACACTGAAGCTTTCTTT. Protein product: CASSTRQGYTEAFF.

This chain joins TRBV5-1 and TRBJ2-6; D might be TRBD2 (5 bases). V shed 2 bases and J shed 0 bases, with 12 bases lying between them. Germline CDR1 and CDR2: SGHRS and YFSETQ. The CDR3 is made up of 17 amino acids. The CDR3, as DNA: TGCGCCAGCAGCTTTGCTAGCCCCGGCTCTGGGGCCAACGTCCTGACTTTC. Translating gives CASSFASPGSGANVLTF.

The V gene is TRBV5-5, the J gene TRBJ2-6; D ambiguous. The CDR3 covers 17 residues. V shed 7 bases and J shed 5 bases, with 22 bases lying between them. In germline, CDR1 is SGHKS, CDR2 YYEKEE (reference sequence). CDR3 region: CASLRLSRQSRANVLTF. CDR3 sequence (DNA): TGTGCCAGCCTGCGCTTGTCTCGCCAAAGTCGGGCCAACGTCCTGACTTTC.